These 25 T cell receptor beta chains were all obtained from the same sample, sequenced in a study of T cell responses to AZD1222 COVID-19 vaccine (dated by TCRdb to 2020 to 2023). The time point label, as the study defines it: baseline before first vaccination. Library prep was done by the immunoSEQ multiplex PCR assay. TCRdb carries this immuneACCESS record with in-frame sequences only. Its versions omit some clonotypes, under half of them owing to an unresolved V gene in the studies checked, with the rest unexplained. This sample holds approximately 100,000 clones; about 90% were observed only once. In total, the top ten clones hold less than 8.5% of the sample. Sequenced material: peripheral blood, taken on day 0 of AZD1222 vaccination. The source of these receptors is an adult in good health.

As DNA, the CDR3 is TGTGCCAGCAGGGACAGTAATCAGCCCCAGCATTTT. It is translated as CASRDSNQPQHF. J is TRBJ1-5 and V is TRBV2; D might be TRBD1 (6 bases). Germline V gives CDR1 SNHLY, CDR2 FYNNEI. The CDR3 is made up of 12 amino acids. V lost 6 bases, J lost 4 bases, and 7 bases lay in between.

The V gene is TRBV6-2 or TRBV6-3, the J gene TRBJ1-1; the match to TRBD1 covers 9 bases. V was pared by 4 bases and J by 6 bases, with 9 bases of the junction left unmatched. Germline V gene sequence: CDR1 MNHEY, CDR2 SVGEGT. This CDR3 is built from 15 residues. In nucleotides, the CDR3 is TGTGCCAGCAGTTCCTGGGGACAGGGATCCGCTGAAGCTTTCTTT. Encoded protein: CASSSWGQGSAEAFF.

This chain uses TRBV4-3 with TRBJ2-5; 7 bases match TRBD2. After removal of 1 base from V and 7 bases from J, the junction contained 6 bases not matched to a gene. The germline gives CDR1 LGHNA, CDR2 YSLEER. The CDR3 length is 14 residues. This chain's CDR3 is CASSQVGREGTQYF. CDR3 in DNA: TGCGCCAGCAGCCAAGTGGGCAGGGAGGGGACCCAGTACTTC.

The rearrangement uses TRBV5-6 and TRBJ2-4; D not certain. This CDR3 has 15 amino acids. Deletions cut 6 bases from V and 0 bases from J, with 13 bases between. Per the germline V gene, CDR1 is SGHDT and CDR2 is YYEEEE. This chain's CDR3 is CASTHLGTAKNIQYF. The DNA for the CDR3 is TGTGCCAGCACCCACTTAGGAACAGCCAAAAACATTCAGTACTTC.

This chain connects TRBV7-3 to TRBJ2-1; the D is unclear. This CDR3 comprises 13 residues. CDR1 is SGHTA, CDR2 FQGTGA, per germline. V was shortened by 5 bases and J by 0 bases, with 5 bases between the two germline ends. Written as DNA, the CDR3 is TGTGCCAGCAGCCCAAGCTCCTACAATGAGCAGTTCTTC. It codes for CASSPSSYNEQFF.

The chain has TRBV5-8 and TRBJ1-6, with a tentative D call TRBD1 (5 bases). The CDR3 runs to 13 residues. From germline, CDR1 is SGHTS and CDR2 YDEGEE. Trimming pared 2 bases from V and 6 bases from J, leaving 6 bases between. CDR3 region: CASSFGANSPLHF. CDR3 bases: TGTGCCAGCAGCTTTGGGGCTAATTCACCCCTCCACTTT.

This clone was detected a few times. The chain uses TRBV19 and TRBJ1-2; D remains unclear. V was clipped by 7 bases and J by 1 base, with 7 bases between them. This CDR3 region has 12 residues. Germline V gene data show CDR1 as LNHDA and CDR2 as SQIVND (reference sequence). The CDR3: CASNQFNYGYTF. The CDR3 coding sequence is TGTGCCAGTAATCAGTTTAACTATGGCTACACCTTC.

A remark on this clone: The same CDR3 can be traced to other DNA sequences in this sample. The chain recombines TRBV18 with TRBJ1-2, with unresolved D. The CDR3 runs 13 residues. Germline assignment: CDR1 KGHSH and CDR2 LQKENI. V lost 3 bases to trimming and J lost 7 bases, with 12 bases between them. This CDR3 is CASSPERASGYTF. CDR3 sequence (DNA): TGTGCCAGCTCACCGGAGAGGGCTAGTGGCTACACCTTC.

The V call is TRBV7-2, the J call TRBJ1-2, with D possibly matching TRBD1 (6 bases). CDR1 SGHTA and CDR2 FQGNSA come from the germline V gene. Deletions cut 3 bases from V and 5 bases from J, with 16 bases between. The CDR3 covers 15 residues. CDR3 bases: TGTGCCAGCAGCTTCCAGGGGAGGGGAGTATATGGCTACACCTTC. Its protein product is CASSFQGRGVYGYTF.

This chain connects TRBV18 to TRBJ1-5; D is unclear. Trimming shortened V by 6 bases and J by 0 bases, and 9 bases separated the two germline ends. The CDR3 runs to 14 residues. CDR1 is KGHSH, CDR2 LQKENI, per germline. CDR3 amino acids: CASSEGISNQPQHF. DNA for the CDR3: TGTGCCAGCTCCGAAGGGATTAGCAATCAGCCCCAGCATTTT.

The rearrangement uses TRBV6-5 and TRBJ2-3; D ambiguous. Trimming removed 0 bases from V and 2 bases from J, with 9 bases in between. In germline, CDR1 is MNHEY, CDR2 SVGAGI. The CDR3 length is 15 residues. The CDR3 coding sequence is TGTGCCAGCAGTTACTCCCCCAGGATCACAGATACGCAGTATTTT. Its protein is CASSYSPRITDTQYF.

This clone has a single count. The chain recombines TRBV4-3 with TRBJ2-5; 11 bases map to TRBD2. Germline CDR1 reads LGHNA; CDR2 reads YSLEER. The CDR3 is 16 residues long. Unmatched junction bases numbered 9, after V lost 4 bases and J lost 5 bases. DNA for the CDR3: TGCGCCAGCAGCCGCACTAGCGGGGGCGTCGGGGAGACCCAGTACTTC. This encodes CASSRTSGGVGETQYF.

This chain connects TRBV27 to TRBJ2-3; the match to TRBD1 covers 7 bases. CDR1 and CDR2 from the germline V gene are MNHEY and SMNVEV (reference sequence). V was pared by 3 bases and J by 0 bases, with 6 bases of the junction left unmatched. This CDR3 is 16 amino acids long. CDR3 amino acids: CASSLRKQGSTDTQYF. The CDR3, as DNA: TGTGCCAGCAGTTTGAGGAAACAGGGGAGCACAGATACGCAGTATTTT.

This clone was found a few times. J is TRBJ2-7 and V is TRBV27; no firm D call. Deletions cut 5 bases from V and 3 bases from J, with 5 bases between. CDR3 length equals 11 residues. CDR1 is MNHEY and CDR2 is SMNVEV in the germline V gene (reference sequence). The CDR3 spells CASSPCYEQYF. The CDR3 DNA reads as TGTGCCAGCAGTCCCTGCTACGAGCAGTACTTC.

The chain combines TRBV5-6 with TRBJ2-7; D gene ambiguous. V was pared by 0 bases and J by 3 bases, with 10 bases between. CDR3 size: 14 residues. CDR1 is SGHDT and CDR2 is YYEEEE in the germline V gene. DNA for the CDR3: TGTGCCAGCAGCTTGGCCTCCCCTAGCTACGAGCAGTACTTC. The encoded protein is CASSLASPSYEQYF.

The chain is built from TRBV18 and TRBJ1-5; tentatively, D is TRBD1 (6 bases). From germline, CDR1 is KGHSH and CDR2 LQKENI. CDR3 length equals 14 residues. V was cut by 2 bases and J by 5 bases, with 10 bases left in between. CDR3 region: CASSPGGFDQPQHF. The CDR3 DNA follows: TGTGCCAGCTCACCAGGGGGCTTTGATCAGCCCCAGCATTTT.

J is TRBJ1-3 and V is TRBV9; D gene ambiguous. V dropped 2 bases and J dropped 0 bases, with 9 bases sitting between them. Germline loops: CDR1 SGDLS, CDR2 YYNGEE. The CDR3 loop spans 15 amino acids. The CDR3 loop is CASSVDGYSGNTIYF. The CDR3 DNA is TGTGCCAGCAGCGTCGACGGGTACTCTGGAAACACCATATATTTT.

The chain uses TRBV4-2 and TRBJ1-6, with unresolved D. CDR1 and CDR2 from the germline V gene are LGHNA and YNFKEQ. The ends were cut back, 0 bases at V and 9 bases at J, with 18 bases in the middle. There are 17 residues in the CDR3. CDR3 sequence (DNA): TGTGCCAGCAGCCAAGACATTGGGCTGGGGTGGACTTCACCCCTCCACTTT. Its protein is CASSQDIGLGWTSPLHF.

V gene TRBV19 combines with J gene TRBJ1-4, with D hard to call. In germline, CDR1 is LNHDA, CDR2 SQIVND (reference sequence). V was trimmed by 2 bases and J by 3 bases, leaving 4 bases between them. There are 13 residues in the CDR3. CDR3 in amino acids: CASSISANEKLFF. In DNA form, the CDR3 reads TGTGCCAGTAGTATATCGGCTAATGAAAAACTGTTTTTT.

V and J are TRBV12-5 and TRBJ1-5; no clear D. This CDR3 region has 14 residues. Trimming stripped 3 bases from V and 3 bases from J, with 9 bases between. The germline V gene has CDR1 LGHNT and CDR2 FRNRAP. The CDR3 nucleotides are TGTGCTAGTGGTTTCGGGCAGCACAATCAGCCCCAGCATTTT. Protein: CASGFGQHNQPQHF.

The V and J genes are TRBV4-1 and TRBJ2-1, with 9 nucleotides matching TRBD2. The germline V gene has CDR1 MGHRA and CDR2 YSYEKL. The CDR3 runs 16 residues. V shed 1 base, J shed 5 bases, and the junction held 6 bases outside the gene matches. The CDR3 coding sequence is TGCGCCAGCAGCCAAGCTCTTAGCGGGGGCCACAATGAGCAGTTCTTC. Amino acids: CASSQALSGGHNEQFF.

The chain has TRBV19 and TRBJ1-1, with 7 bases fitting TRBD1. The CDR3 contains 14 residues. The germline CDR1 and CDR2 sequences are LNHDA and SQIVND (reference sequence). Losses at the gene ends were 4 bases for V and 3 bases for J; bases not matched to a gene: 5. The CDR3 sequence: CASSTRGQHTEAFF. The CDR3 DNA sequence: TGTGCCAGTAGTACCCGGGGACAGCACACTGAAGCTTTCTTT.

CDR3 DNA sequence: TGTGCCAGCAGCCCCCGACTAGCGGGCATTGAGGACGAGCAGTACTTC. It codes for CASSPRLAGIEDEQYF. The chain combines TRBV7-2 with TRBJ2-7; TRBD2 agrees at 10 bases. The CDR3 length is 16 residues. CDR1 and CDR2 (germline): SGHTA, FQGNSA. J gave up 5 bases and V 5 bases, and 12 bases lay outside the gene matches.

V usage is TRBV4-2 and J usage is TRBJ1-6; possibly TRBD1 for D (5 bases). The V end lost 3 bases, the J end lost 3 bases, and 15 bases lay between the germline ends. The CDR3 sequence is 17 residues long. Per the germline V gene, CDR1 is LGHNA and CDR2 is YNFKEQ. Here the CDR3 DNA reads TGTGCCAGCAGCCATGCCCCCGGGGACTACTATAATTCACCCCTCCACTTT. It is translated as CASSHAPGDYYNSPLHF.

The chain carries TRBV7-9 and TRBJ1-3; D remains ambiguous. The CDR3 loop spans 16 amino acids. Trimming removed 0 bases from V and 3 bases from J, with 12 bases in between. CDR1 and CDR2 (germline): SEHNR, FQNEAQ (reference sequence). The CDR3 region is CASSLALTGSGNTIYF. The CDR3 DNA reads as TGTGCCAGCAGCTTAGCGCTTACGGGAAGTGGAAACACCATATATTTT.